This record covers a single T cell receptor (beta chain). Its target is unknown. This sample is part of a study of T cell repertoires in cytomegalovirus infection. Study information: Matching HLA type and CMV infection were both indicated by public TCR beta signatures. Study-wide results and limits: In two of eight donors, the top clonotype was HLA-C-restricted CMV-specific.

The germline V gene has CDR1 DFQATT and CDR2 SNEGSKA (reference sequence). CDR3 length equals 14 residues. V shed 5 bases and J 1 base; nucleotides not matched to a gene: 8. A single record per CDR3 protein comes from TCRdb applying MiXCR to the reads. The sample lists some 200,000 distinct CDR3 sequences, around 40% occurring once. The TCR was taken from a human donor in good health (CMV status not recorded). Some clones in this sample may be carry-over from other donors' samples. The source material was CD8+ T cells from cultured PBMCs, sampled from culture after CMV antigen stimulation. The chain joins TRBV20-1 to TRBJ2-7; TRBD2 matches at 7 bases. CDR3 DNA sequence: TGCAGTGCTTATAGCGGGCAACTATCCTACGAGCAGTACTTC. This gives the protein CSAYSGQLSYEQYF.